The clone carrying this T cell receptor beta chain occurred a few times. A read error may be the cause here, since a much bigger clone is one base away. This sample was included in a study of CD8+CD57+ T cells in acquired aplastic anemia. At the level of the study: An average of approximately 3.2 ug of DNA was obtained from sorted CD4+ and CD8+ cells. Healthy donors gave about 10.8 million reads on average for CD4+ cells.

This CDR3 has 14 residues. CDR1 and CDR2 (germline): DFQATT, SNEGSKA (reference sequence). V was trimmed by 7 bases and J by 0 bases, leaving 16 bases between them. Researchers used genomic DNA as the template to profile TCR beta VDJ and CDR3. Each CDR3 protein gets one entry after TCRdb re-called the reads with MiXCR. The sample carries 150,000 to 200,000 distinct CDR3 sequences, around 45% recorded once. The receptor was isolated from a human donor in good health. This sequence joins TRBV20-1 and TRBJ2-7, with a weak D call TRBD1 (6 bases). Sequencing used sorted CD4+, CD8+, or CD8+CD57+ T cells (not recorded which) from PBMCs. The CDR3 sequence: CSVKGTLGSYEQYF. The CDR3 coding sequence is TGCAGTGTTAAAGGGACATTGGGCTCCTACGAGCAGTACTTC.